This passage covers 28 T cell receptor beta chains from one sample sequenced in a study of blood T cell repertoires in COVID-19 (dated by TCRdb to 2020 to 2021). The method was the immunoSEQ multiplex PCR assay. Sourced from immuneACCESS, this table was stored by TCRdb with only in-frame sequences that have V and J called. A share of the clones is absent; for the studies checked, an unresolved V gene accounts for under half, and the remainder has no known explanation. The sample table holds 310,000 or so clones, of which roughly 90% were seen once. Under 7.5% of the sample is taken by the ten largest. Sequences were obtained from peripheral blood. These receptors came from a man aged 18 to 35 who had recovered from COVID-19.

The CDR3 loop reads CAGGPDYNEQFF. The CDR3 nucleotides are TGTGCCGGTGGGCCCGACTACAATGAGCAGTTCTTC. V and J are TRBV2 and TRBJ2-1; D is ambiguous. Per germline, CDR1 SNHLY and CDR2 FYNNEI. The CDR3 is 12 residues long. The ends were cut back, 11 bases at V and 3 bases at J, with 11 bases in the middle. Filled out from reference TRBV2 and TRBJ2-1, the complete variable domain reads EPEVTQTPSHQVTQMGQEVILRCVPISNHLYFYWYRQILGQKVEFLVSFYNNEISEKSEIFDDQFSVERPDGSNFTLKIRSTKLEDSAMYFCAGGPDYNEQFFGPGTRLTVL.

The chain carries TRBV11-3 and TRBJ2-7, with D perhaps TRBD2 (5 bases). Trimming took 5 bases from V and 1 from J, leaving 9 bases between them. This CDR3 region has 13 residues. Germline CDR1 SGHNT, CDR2 YENEEA. CDR3 in amino acids: CASSISESYEQYF. For the CDR3, the DNA is TGTGCCAGCAGCATTAGCGAATCCTACGAGCAGTACTTC.

This clone was counted a single time. V is TRBV7-2 and J is TRBJ1-6; 11 nucleotides agree with TRBD1. The CDR3 runs 15 residues. Unmatched junction bases numbered 2, after V lost 1 base and J lost 9 bases. Germline V lookup: CDR1 SGHTA, CDR2 FQGNSA. CDR3 sequence reads: CASSLVGQGGSPLHF. The CDR3 nucleotides read TGTGCCAGCAGCTTAGTGGGACAGGGGGGTTCACCCCTCCACTTT.

Remarks on this clone: Other DNA variants within this sample encode the same CDR3. This chain joins TRBV6-5 and TRBJ2-2; a weak D match, TRBD2 (6 bases). Germline assignment: CDR1 MNHEY and CDR2 SVGAGI. The CDR3 is 14 amino acids. V lost 6 bases to trimming and J lost 2 bases, with 10 bases between them. The CDR3 bases are TGTGCCAGCAGCTGGGGAGGAAACACCGGGGAGCTGTTTTTT. Translating gives CASSWGGNTGELFF.

The chain uses TRBV18 and TRBJ2-2, with D unclear. The CDR3 has 15 residues. The V end was cut by 0 bases, the J end by 4 bases, with 9 bases between. Per the germline V gene, CDR1 is KGHSH and CDR2 is LQKENI. In nucleotides, the CDR3 is TGTGCCAGCTCACCACCCCTAACCCCCACCGGGGAGCTGTTTTTT. It translates to CASSPPLTPTGELFF.

The V gene is TRBV7-2, the J gene TRBJ2-5; possible D gene TRBD1, 6 bases. CDR3 length equals 14 residues. Germline assignment: CDR1 SGHTA and CDR2 FQGNSA. The ends were cut back, 5 bases at V and 2 bases at J, with 12 bases in the middle. Here the CDR3 reads CASSVRQAQETQYF. CDR3 in DNA: TGTGCCAGCAGCGTTAGACAGGCGCAAGAGACCCAGTACTTC.

This clone was detected once. The rearrangement joins TRBV5-6 to TRBJ1-3; D is uncertain. The germline V and J ends were trimmed by 0 bases and 2 bases, with 9 bases remaining between them. This CDR3 region has 15 residues. Germline CDR1 SGHDT, CDR2 YYEEEE. CDR3 in DNA: TGTGCCAGCAGCTTGGTATCCGGAGCTGGAAACACCATATATTTT. Its protein product is CASSLVSGAGNTIYF.

V is TRBV5-6 and J is TRBJ2-1, with 9 bases lining up with TRBD2. Per germline, CDR1 SGHDT and CDR2 YYEEEE. CDR3 length equals 15 residues. J gave up 10 bases and V 0 bases, and 8 bases lay outside the gene matches. Here the CDR3 DNA reads TGTGCCAGCAGCTTGGGCGGGGGGGTCCCATGGGAGCAGTTCTTC. This sequence encodes CASSLGGGVPWEQFF.

This chain links TRBV6-4 with TRBJ2-2; the match to TRBD1 covers 7 bases. Germline lookup yields CDR1 MRHNA and CDR2 SNTAGT. With V trimmed by 3 bases and J by 0 bases, 1 base remained unmatched. The CDR3 runs to 15 residues. CDR3 in amino acids: CASSEQGTNTGELFF. DNA for the CDR3: TGTGCCAGCAGTGAACAGGGGACGAACACCGGGGAGCTGTTTTTT.

In regard to this clone: Other DNA sequences in this sample translate to the same CDR3. The rearrangement joins TRBV9 to TRBJ2-7, with 8 bases lining up with TRBD1. Germline values: CDR1 SGDLS, CDR2 YYNGEE. This CDR3 region has 14 residues. Losses at the gene ends were 3 bases for V and 4 bases for J; bases not matched to a gene: 6. The CDR3, as DNA: TGTGCCAGCAGCGCCTCCGGGACAGGATACGAGCAGTACTTC. Its protein product is CASSASGTGYEQYF.

In this sample, this clone turned up once. This chain connects TRBV7-6 to TRBJ2-3; D is possibly TRBD1 (5 bases). CDR3 length: 15 residues. Between the trimmed V and J ends, which lost 5 bases and 0 bases, there was a span of 12 bases. CDR1 and CDR2 (germline): SGHVS, FNYEAQ. This chain's CDR3 is CASSLETESTDTQYF. CDR3 nucleotides: TGTGCCAGCAGCCTAGAGACAGAGAGCACAGATACGCAGTATTTT.

The chain uses TRBV4-1 and TRBJ1-1; 8 positions match TRBD1. Germline lookup yields CDR1 MGHRA and CDR2 YSYEKL. Trimming took 1 base from V and 0 from J; bases not matched to a gene: 4. This CDR3 comprises 16 residues. The CDR3 here is CASSQGTGRMNTEAFF. CDR3 nucleotides: TGCGCCAGCAGCCAAGGGACAGGGAGGATGAACACTGAAGCTTTCTTT.

This chain uses TRBV4-1 with TRBJ2-7; possible D gene TRBD2, 6 bases. V was clipped by 1 base and J by 0 bases, with 10 bases between them. CDR3 size: 15 residues. Germline CDR1 reads MGHRA; CDR2 reads YSYEKL. CDR3 protein: CASSQVWTTSYEQYF. The CDR3 region has the DNA TGCGCCAGCAGCCAAGTCTGGACTACCTCCTACGAGCAGTACTTC.

The chain employs TRBV5-6 and TRBJ2-2; D gene ambiguous. Trimming took 0 bases from V and 0 from J, leaving 12 bases between them. The CDR3 length is 17 residues. CDR1 and CDR2 (germline): SGHDT, YYEEEE. CDR3 protein: CASSLVSKQTNTGELFF. DNA of the CDR3: TGTGCCAGCAGCTTGGTATCTAAACAGACGAACACCGGGGAGCTGTTTTTT.

V and J are TRBV5-1 and TRBJ1-4, with unresolved D. The CDR3 contains 14 residues. Germline CDR1 reads SGHRS; CDR2 reads YFSETQ. The V end lost 4 bases, the J end lost 0 bases, and 7 bases lay between the germline ends. CDR3 nucleotide sequence: TGCGCCAGCAGCCTATCTGCAACTAATGAAAAACTGTTTTTT. Its protein is CASSLSATNEKLFF.

The V gene is TRBV27, the J gene TRBJ2-7, with D possibly TRBD2 on 6 matching bases. V was shortened by 2 bases and J by 2 bases, with 10 bases between the two germline ends. The CDR3 extends over 14 amino acids. Germline V gene sequence: CDR1 MNHEY, CDR2 SMNVEV (reference sequence). The CDR3 sequence: CASSLGGSTYEQYF. As DNA, the CDR3 is TGTGCCAGCAGTTTAGGGGGGTCCACCTACGAGCAGTACTTC.

The V call is TRBV6-2 or TRBV6-3, the J call TRBJ1-5, with 7 bases that match TRBD1. Trimming removed 5 bases from V and 2 bases from J; junction bases left unmatched: 3. There are 14 residues in the CDR3. The germline V gene has CDR1 MNHEY and CDR2 SVGEGT. Here the CDR3 reads CASSLTGGNQPQHF. DNA of the CDR3: TGTGCCAGCAGTCTCACAGGGGGCAATCAGCCCCAGCATTTT.

CDR3 in DNA: TGTGCCAGTAGTATAGGGGGGGGTTGGCATTGGGATCAGCCCCAGCATTTT. This gives the protein CASSIGGGWHWDQPQHF. The V gene is TRBV19, the J gene TRBJ1-5, with D possibly TRBD1 on 5 matching bases. This CDR3 is 17 amino acids long. V lost 1 base, J lost 5 bases, and 18 bases lay in between. CDR1 is LNHDA, CDR2 SQIVND, per germline (reference sequence).

About this clone: Additional DNA sequences in this sample encode the identical CDR3. The V gene is TRBV29-1, the J gene TRBJ1-1; weak D call: TRBD1 (6 bases). Per the germline V gene, CDR1 is SQVTM and CDR2 is ANQGSEA. This CDR3 is 13 amino acids long. Between the trimmed V and J ends, which lost 7 bases and 1 base, there was a span of 13 bases. The CDR3 reads CSGRGQQNTEAFF. CDR3 bases: TGCAGCGGGAGAGGACAGCAGAACACTGAAGCTTTCTTT.

This rearrangement joins TRBV9 to TRBJ2-7, with 8 bases that match TRBD1. This CDR3 region has 15 residues. Germline-derived CDR1 and CDR2 are SGDLS and YYNGEE. The trim removed 0 bases at V and 4 bases at J, leaving 6 bases unmatched. CDR3 in amino acids: CASSVGQGIGYEQYF. CDR3 in DNA: TGTGCCAGCAGCGTAGGACAGGGGATTGGGTACGAGCAGTACTTC.

This clone has more than one count but fewer than ten. CDR3 residues: CASSYSLAGNYEQYF. The CDR3 DNA reads as TGTGCCAGCAGTTACTCCTTGGCAGGGAACTACGAGCAGTACTTC. This chain links TRBV6-5 with TRBJ2-7; a weak D match, TRBD1 (5 bases). CDR3 length: 15 residues. From germline, CDR1 is MNHEY and CDR2 SVGAGI. Between the trimmed V and J ends, which lost 0 bases and 3 bases, there was a span of 12 bases.

V gene TRBV6-5 combines with J gene TRBJ1-4; D is unclear. V was clipped by 6 bases and J by 6 bases, with 8 bases between them. This CDR3 contains 12 residues. Germline assignment: CDR1 MNHEY and CDR2 SVGAGI. The DNA for the CDR3 is TGTGCCAGCAGGGAGTCGGATGAAAAACTGTTTTTT. The encoded protein is CASRESDEKLFF.

The rearrangement links TRBV4-1 to TRBJ2-1, with 7 bases lining up with TRBD1. Germline loops: CDR1 MGHRA, CDR2 YSYEKL. The CDR3 spans 13 residues. V shed 5 bases, J shed 5 bases, and the junction held 3 bases outside the gene matches. The chain's CDR3 is CASSRTGDNEQFF. The CDR3 DNA follows: TGCGCCAGCAGCAGGACAGGCGACAATGAGCAGTTCTTC.

The chain uses TRBV2 and TRBJ2-2; D is perhaps TRBD2 (6 bases). The V gene's germline CDR1 is SNHLY and CDR2 FYNNEI. Trimming removed 5 bases at V and 4 bases at J, with 11 bases between. This CDR3 is built from 14 residues. In DNA form, the CDR3 reads TGTGCCAGCAGTCACGGGGGAAGCACCGGGGAGCTGTTTTTT. This sequence encodes CASSHGGSTGELFF. The full variable domain, in which reference TRBV2 and TRBJ2-2 provide the parts outside the CDR3, is EPEVTQTPSHQVTQMGQEVILRCVPISNHLYFYWYRQILGQKVEFLVSFYNNEISEKSEIFDDQFSVERPDGSNFTLKIRSTKLEDSAMYFCASSHGGSTGELFFGEGSRLTVL.

This rearrangement joins TRBV7-9 to TRBJ1-1; tentatively, D is TRBD1 (6 bases). This CDR3 is 15 amino acids long. Germline CDR1 is SEHNR and CDR2 is FQNEAQ (reference sequence). V shed 8 bases and J shed 0 bases, with 16 bases lying between them. CDR3 amino acids: CASVGTTLLNTEAFF. As DNA, the CDR3 is TGTGCCAGCGTTGGGACAACTTTGCTGAACACTGAAGCTTTCTTT. The whole variable domain, remainder taken from reference TRBV7-9 and TRBJ1-1, is DTGVSQNPRHKITKRGQNVTFRCDPISEHNRLYWYRQTLGQGPEFLTYFQNEAQLEKSRLLSDRFSAERPKGSFSTLEIQRTEQGDSAMYLCASVGTTLLNTEAFFGQGTRLTVV.

This chain joins TRBV27 and TRBJ2-7; 7 bases are a match to TRBD2. The ends lost 4 bases at V and 1 base at J; junction bases unmatched: 7. This CDR3 has 15 amino acids. The germline V gene encodes CDR1 MNHEY and CDR2 SMNVEV (reference sequence). The CDR3 sequence: CASSSSGTISYEQYF. Here the CDR3 DNA reads TGTGCCAGCAGTTCCTCCGGGACTATTTCCTACGAGCAGTACTTC.

This rearrangement joins TRBV5-4 to TRBJ2-7; TRBD2 might be the D (6 bases). This CDR3 spans 15 amino acids. The germline V gene encodes CDR1 SGHNT and CDR2 YYREEE (reference sequence). Deletions cut 4 bases from V and 3 bases from J, with 17 bases between. CDR3 DNA: TGTGCCAGCAGCGGCGGCCAGGGAGGCTTCTACGAGCAGTACTTC. Protein: CASSGGQGGFYEQYF.

This chain uses TRBV2 with TRBJ2-3; D ambiguous. This CDR3 is 14 amino acids long. V was trimmed by 5 bases and J by 5 bases, leaving 14 bases between them. Germline CDR1 reads SNHLY; CDR2 reads FYNNEI. The CDR3 region has the DNA TGTGCCAGCAGTTCTTCCCCGTCAGGAGATACGCAGTATTTT. Protein: CASSSSPSGDTQYF. Supplemented by reference TRBV2 and TRBJ2-3, the full variable domain reads EPEVTQTPSHQVTQMGQEVILRCVPISNHLYFYWYRQILGQKVEFLVSFYNNEISEKSEIFDDQFSVERPDGSNFTLKIRSTKLEDSAMYFCASSSSPSGDTQYFGPGTRLTVL.